The 21 T cell receptor beta chains listed next were all sequenced from one sample in a study of shared T cell receptors in the human thymus. This table comes from immunoSEQ multiplex PCR, and its TCRdb copy is limited to in-frame clones, with some not included. The sample lists hundreds of thousands of clones, over 75% occurring once. This sample was shared with a second study, whose subject was human thymus T cells.

The material sequenced was thymocytes. The origin of the receptors is a boy under two years old with a congenital heart defect.

This clone was picked up a small number of times. The rearrangement joins TRBV28 to TRBJ2-5, with a tentative D call TRBD1 (7 bases). The CDR3 spans 15 residues. The V gene lost 3 bases and the J gene lost 5 bases, with 16 bases spanning the gap. From germline, CDR1 is MDHEN and CDR2 SYDVKM. The CDR3 DNA reads as TGTGCCAGCAGTTTGGAGGCCAGGGGGGTGGAGACCCAGTACTTC. Its translation: CASSLEARGVETQYF.

The chain couples TRBV7-2 to TRBJ1-1; D remains ambiguous. The germline CDR1 and CDR2 sequences are SGHTA and FQGNSA. CDR3 length equals 15 residues. The V gene lost 3 bases and the J gene lost 4 bases, with 15 bases spanning the gap. CDR3 coding DNA: TGTGCCAGCAGCTTGGTAGTCGATGGGAGCACTGAAGCTTTCTTT. Its translation: CASSLVVDGSTEAFF.

This clone was counted a few times. The rearrangement uses TRBV5-4 and TRBJ2-7, with 7 bases matching TRBD2. J lost 6 bases, V lost 4 bases, and 22 bases had no gene match. This CDR3 comprises 18 residues. Germline lookup yields CDR1 SGHNT and CDR2 YYREEE (reference sequence). The CDR3 loop is CASSLFQRDLVEATEQYF. The DNA for the CDR3 is TGTGCCAGCAGCCTTTTTCAGCGGGATCTGGTCGAGGCTACCGAGCAGTACTTC.

The rearrangement joins TRBV10-3 to TRBJ2-7; 10 bases align to TRBD2. Germline CDR1 is ENHRY and CDR2 is SYGVKD. This CDR3 region has 13 residues. The J segment lost 3 bases and the V segment lost 8 bases, leaving 4 bases of the junction unmatched. The CDR3 loop reads CAIRTSGFYEQYF. DNA for the CDR3: TGTGCCATCCGGACTAGCGGCTTCTACGAGCAGTACTTC.

The chain uses TRBV4-1 and TRBJ2-7, with TRBD1 matching over 7 bases. This CDR3 has 15 amino acids. V shed 3 bases and J 0 bases; nucleotides not matched to a gene: 5. Germline V gene sequence: CDR1 MGHRA, CDR2 YSYEKL. CDR3 in DNA: TGCGCCAGCAGCCATACATACAGGGGCTCCTACGAGCAGTACTTC. Protein sequence: CASSHTYRGSYEQYF.

The chain uses TRBV28 and TRBJ1-2; the match to TRBD1 covers 7 bases. Germline trimming cut 4 bases from V and 3 bases from J; bases unmatched to any gene: 14. The CDR3 extends over 17 amino acids. Per germline, CDR1 MDHEN and CDR2 SYDVKM. The DNA of the CDR3 is TGTGCCAGCAGTTCGACGGACAGGCCTTTCCCTGACTATGGCTACACCTTC. Translation gives CASSSTDRPFPDYGYTF.

The chain carries TRBV7-2 and TRBJ1-2, with 7 bases that match TRBD1. Germline values: CDR1 SGHTA, CDR2 FQGNSA. Trimming took 3 bases from V and 0 from J; bases not matched to a gene: 13. The CDR3 is 18 residues long. DNA of the CDR3: TGTGCCAGCAGCTTCAGAGACGAACAGGGGCTAACTAACTATGGCTACACCTTC. Its translation: CASSFRDEQGLTNYGYTF.

This clone was found a few times. The V call is TRBV21-1, the J call TRBJ2-6; the table's D call, TRBD1, was not checked against the DNA. TRBV21-1 is an annotated pseudogene. The CDR3 contains 19 residues. CDR3: CASSTGQEGDFSGANVLTF. DNA of the CDR3: TGTGCCAGCAGCACGGGACAGGAGGGTGACTTCTCTGGGGCCAACGTCCTGACTTTC.

The chain employs TRBV7-2 and TRBJ1-4; D perhaps matches TRBD1 (5 bases). V was clipped by 8 bases and J by 5 bases, with 27 bases between them. The germline V gene encodes CDR1 SGHTA and CDR2 FQGNSA. The CDR3 is 18 residues long. The CDR3 region has the DNA TGTGCCAGCGGCCCCATCCCCCCGGGGGGGACCGAAAATGAAAAACTGTTTTTT. Protein product: CASGPIPPGGTENEKLFF. Complete variable domain (other parts from reference TRBV7-2 and TRBJ1-4): GAGVSQSPSNKVTEKGKDVELRCDPISGHTALYWYRQSLGQGLEFLIYFQGNSAPDKSGLPSDRFSAERTGGSVSTLTIQRTQQEDSAVYLCASGPIPPGGTENEKLFFGSGTQLSVL.

This CDR3 reads CASSVGDNSNQPQHF. CDR3 coding DNA: TGTGCCAGCAGCGTAGGGGACAATAGCAATCAGCCCCAGCATTTT. The chain joins TRBV9 to TRBJ1-5, with TRBD1 as a possible D gene (6 bases). The CDR3 extends over 15 amino acids. The V end was cut by 0 bases, the J end by 0 bases, with 7 bases between. Germline CDR1 and CDR2: SGDLS and YYNGEE.

This clone was detected only a few times. The chain combines TRBV5-4 with TRBJ2-2; a weak D match, TRBD2 (6 bases). The CDR3 covers 16 residues. Germline V lookup: CDR1 SGHNT, CDR2 YYREEE (reference sequence). V lost 0 bases to trimming and J lost 4 bases, with 13 bases between them. The CDR3 sequence is CASSLAWEECTGELFF. CDR3 sequence (DNA): TGTGCCAGCAGCTTGGCGTGGGAGGAGTGCACCGGGGAGCTGTTTTTT. The full variable domain, in which reference TRBV5-4 and TRBJ2-2 provide the parts outside the CDR3, is ETGVTQSPTHLIKTRGQQVTLRCSSQSGHNTVSWYQQALGQGPQFIFQYYREEENGRGNFPPRFSGLQFPNYSSELNVNALELDDSALYLCASSLAWEECTGELFFGEGSRLTVL.

The rearrangement uses TRBV5-4 and TRBJ2-1, with TRBD2 identical over 10 bases. V shed 4 bases and J 6 bases; nucleotides not matched to a gene: 7. Germline V CDR1 and CDR2: SGHNT, YYREEE (reference sequence). This CDR3 is 15 amino acids long. For the CDR3, the DNA is TGTGCCAGCAGCGACACTAGCGGGATAGCCAATGAGCAGTTCTTC. Translation gives CASSDTSGIANEQFF.

This clone has a handful of counts. V and J are TRBV5-1 and TRBJ1-3; 7 bases agree with TRBD1. V was pared by 0 bases and J by 0 bases, with 15 bases of the junction left unmatched. From germline, CDR1 is SGHRS and CDR2 YFSETQ. This CDR3 region has 20 residues. The CDR3 nucleotides read TGCGCCAGCAGCTTGGGCAAAGACAGGGACCCACTCGACTCTGGAAACACCATATATTTT. It is translated as CASSLGKDRDPLDSGNTIYF. The entire variable domain, with the rest obtained from reference TRBV5-1 and TRBJ1-3, is as follows: KAGVTQTPRYLIKTRGQQVTLSCSPISGHRSVSWYQQTPGQGLQFLFEYFSETQRNKGNFPGRFSGRQFSNSRSEMNVSTLELGDSALYLCASSLGKDRDPLDSGNTIYFGEGSWLTVV.

The chain links TRBV30 to TRBJ2-7; 9 positions match TRBD1. The CDR3 spans 15 residues. The ends lost 1 base at V and 0 bases at J; junction bases unmatched: 4. Germline V gives CDR1 GTSNPN, CDR2 SVGIG (reference sequence). The chain's CDR3 is CAWSGTGDSSYEQYF. CDR3 nucleotides: TGTGCCTGGAGTGGGACAGGGGATAGCTCCTACGAGCAGTACTTC.

The chain links TRBV5-6 to TRBJ2-7; D might be TRBD2 (5 bases). V gave up 3 bases and J gave up 3 bases, with 22 bases separating them. In germline, CDR1 is SGHDT, CDR2 YYEEEE. The CDR3 extends over 17 amino acids. For the CDR3, the DNA is TGTGCCAGCAGCTCGGCCCCGGGGTCATCACTCTACTACGAGCAGTACTTC. Its protein product is CASSSAPGSSLYYEQYF.

The chain recombines TRBV19 with TRBJ2-1; TRBD2 matches at 9 bases. Germline CDR1 is LNHDA and CDR2 is SQIVND (reference sequence). The V gene end was trimmed by 3 bases and the J gene end by 4 bases; junction bases not matched to a gene: 4. The CDR3 length is 15 residues. This CDR3 reads CASSMSTSGYNEQFF. In DNA form, the CDR3 reads TGTGCCAGTAGTATGTCAACTAGCGGGTACAATGAGCAGTTCTTC.

The rearrangement joins TRBV28 to TRBJ2-7; maybe TRBD2 (5 bases). Germline CDR1 and CDR2: MDHEN and SYDVKM. CDR3 length equals 14 residues. Trimming took 3 bases from V and 11 from J, leaving 20 bases between them. CDR3 coding DNA: TGTGCCAGCAGTTTCAACCGGGAACACCTAGGGAAGTACTTC. It yields the protein CASSFNREHLGKYF.

The rearrangement links TRBV29-1 to TRBJ2-1; 11 bases align to TRBD2. The CDR3 contains 17 residues. The trim removed 5 bases at V and 8 bases at J, leaving 17 bases unmatched. The germline gives CDR1 SQVTM, CDR2 ANQGSEA. The CDR3 region is CSVLRTSGLPRGDEQFF. In DNA, the CDR3 is TGCAGCGTTCTGAGGACTAGCGGGCTCCCGCGGGGGGATGAGCAGTTCTTC.

This clone came up a few times. This sequence joins TRBV18 and TRBJ1-3; TRBD1 matches at 8 bases. The CDR3 is 19 residues long. Germline lookup yields CDR1 KGHSH and CDR2 LQKENI. With 6 bases clipped from V and 1 base from J, the junction kept 17 bases outside the gene matches. The chain's CDR3 is CASSPRDRPSPYSGNTIYF. CDR3 nucleotides: TGTGCCAGCTCCCCCAGGGACAGGCCAAGTCCCTATTCTGGAAACACCATATATTTT.

This clone was detected only a few times. The gene calls are TRBV5-4 and TRBJ1-2; the D is unclear. V was shortened by 1 base and J by 6 bases, with 7 bases between the two germline ends. Germline V CDR1 and CDR2: SGHNT, YYREEE (reference sequence). The CDR3 covers 12 residues. CDR3 loop: CASSLNEDGYTF. Here the CDR3 DNA reads TGTGCCAGCAGCTTGAACGAGGATGGCTACACCTTC.

This clone showed up just once. The chain has TRBV7-9 and TRBJ2-7, with D tentatively TRBD1 (5 bases). The CDR3 is made up of 16 amino acids. The germline V and J ends were trimmed by 0 bases and 4 bases, with 16 bases remaining between them. Germline V gene lookup returns CDR1 SEHNR and CDR2 FQNEAQ (reference sequence). CDR3 protein: CASSLAAKGIIYEQYF. CDR3 in DNA: TGTGCCAGCAGCTTAGCGGCAAAGGGGATCATTTACGAGCAGTACTTC.